This section outlines one T cell receptor beta chain sequence together with its context. The antigen remains undetermined. Germline-derived CDR1 and CDR2 are SGHAT and FQDESV (reference sequence). The CDR3 spans 12 residues. Each sample's cDNA came from eight separate reactions. From its re-call of the 5' RACE reads, TCRdb lists each CDR3 protein once, without DNA. The table lists 400,000 to 500,000 distinct CDR3 sequences. The sample originates from a study of monozygotic twins with inflammatory bowel disease. Findings of the study overall: The sharing of clonotypes with others was lower in IBD patients than in healthy twins, especially with disease activity.

V usage is TRBV11-1 and J usage is TRBJ1-1. Sequenced sample: blood. This clonotype was sampled from a human donor with ulcerative colitis or Crohn's disease, or a healthy co-twin of an affected twin (not recorded which). The CDR3 loop is CASSLIQYEAFF.